This is a list of T cell receptor beta chains from one sample in a study of T cell responses to AZD1222 COVID-19 vaccine. This table comes from immunoSEQ multiplex PCR, and its TCRdb copy is limited to in-frame clones, with some not included. The sample carries around 170,000 clones, about nine tenths recorded once. Sequencing used peripheral blood, obtained on day 0 of AZD1222 vaccination. These receptors all stem from an adult in good health. CDR3s include the opening cysteine and the closing phenylalanine or tryptophan. The D gene is left open where the match is weak. Some rows have no size entry. The others give once, few or many, or a class for an expanded clone.

D: NA
J: TRBJ2-4
size: NA
V: TRBV5-4
CDR3: CASSFTGGENIQYF
DNA: TGTGCCAGCAGCTTTACGGGGGGCGAGAACATTCAGTACTTC

D: TRBD1
J: TRBJ1-4
size: NA
V: TRBV5-1
CDR3: CASSSTGVANEKLFF
DNA: TGCGCCAGCAGCTCGACAGGGGTGGCTAATGAAAAACTGTTTTTT

D: TRBD1
J: TRBJ2-7
size: NA
V: TRBV2
CDR3: CASRGPGQGDYEQYF
DNA: TGTGCCAGCAGAGGCCCGGGACAGGGGGACTACGAGCAGTACTTC

D: TRBD2
J: TRBJ2-1
size: NA
V: TRBV24-1
CDR3: CATARESYNEQFF
DNA: TGTGCCACCGCGCGGGAGTCCTACAATGAGCAGTTCTTC

D: NA
J: TRBJ1-4
size: NA
V: TRBV5-5
CDR3: CASSLGNLDMEKLFF
DNA: TGTGCCAGCAGCTTGGGAAACCTGGACATGGAAAAACTGTTTTTT

D: NA
J: TRBJ2-1
size: NA
V: TRBV15
CDR3: CATSYPSAGWGDNEQFF
DNA: TGTGCCACCAGCTACCCATCGGCCGGGTGGGGAGACAATGAGCAGTTCTTC

D: NA
J: TRBJ2-3
size: NA
V: TRBV25-1
CDR3: CASSPLPGRGPTTDTQYF
DNA: TGTGCCAGCAGTCCACTCCCGGGGAGAGGGCCCACCACAGATACGCAGTATTTT

D: NA
J: TRBJ1-2
size: few
V: TRBV7-2
CDR3: CASSLEARSGYTF
DNA: TGTGCCAGCAGCTTAGAGGCTCGGAGTGGCTACACCTTC

D: TRBD2
J: TRBJ2-3
size: NA
V: TRBV29-1
CDR3: CSVESGGPTDTQYF
DNA: TGCAGCGTTGAAAGCGGGGGACCCACAGATACGCAGTATTTT

D: TRBD1
J: TRBJ1-1
size: few
V: TRBV28
CDR3: CASSSDRGAFF
DNA: TGTGCCAGCAGTTCGGACAGGGGGGCTTTCTTT

D: NA
J: TRBJ1-2
size: once
V: TRBV15
CDR3: CATSREQGGAYGYTF
DNA: TGTGCCACCAGCAGAGAACAGGGAGGAGCCTATGGCTACACCTTC

D: NA
J: TRBJ2-3
size: NA
V: TRBV4-3
CDR3: CASSQDLPSTDTQYF
DNA: TGCGCCAGCAGCCAAGATTTACCTAGCACAGATACGCAGTATTTT

D: NA
J: TRBJ1-5
size: NA
V: TRBV18
CDR3: CASSPRWSGGGGNQPQHF
DNA: TGTGCCAGCTCACCAAGGTGGTCGGGCGGGGGAGGCAATCAGCCCCAGCATTTT

D: NA
J: TRBJ1-1
size: NA
V: TRBV2
CDR3: CASSVSRLNTEAFF
DNA: TGTGCCAGCAGTGTCAGTAGATTGAACACTGAAGCTTTCTTT